This T cell receptor beta chain came from a study of cytomegalovirus exposure and HLA in healthy donors. Regarding the study as a whole: TCR beta chains numbering under 200 were designated cytomegalovirus-associated.

Notes on this clone: What it binds is not known.

The CDR3 loop spans 14 amino acids. J was trimmed by 2 bases and V by 5 bases; bases with no gene match: 5. CDR1 SGHVS and CDR2 FNYEAQ come from the germline V gene. PCR employed 60 Vbeta and 13 Jbeta primers. Produced via immunoSEQ multiplex PCR; TCRdb's table is partial and in-frame only. Of fewer than 300,000 clones in the sample, about nine tenths were seen once. The TCR originated in a man aged 40-50 years in good health and CMV-seropositive. The chain uses TRBV7-6 and TRBJ2-7, with 8 nucleotides matching TRBD1. Sequencing used PBMCs. CDR3 DNA sequence: TGTGCCAGCAGCGCCATACAGGGGGCCTACGAGCAGTACTTC. This codes for CASSAIQGAYEQYF.